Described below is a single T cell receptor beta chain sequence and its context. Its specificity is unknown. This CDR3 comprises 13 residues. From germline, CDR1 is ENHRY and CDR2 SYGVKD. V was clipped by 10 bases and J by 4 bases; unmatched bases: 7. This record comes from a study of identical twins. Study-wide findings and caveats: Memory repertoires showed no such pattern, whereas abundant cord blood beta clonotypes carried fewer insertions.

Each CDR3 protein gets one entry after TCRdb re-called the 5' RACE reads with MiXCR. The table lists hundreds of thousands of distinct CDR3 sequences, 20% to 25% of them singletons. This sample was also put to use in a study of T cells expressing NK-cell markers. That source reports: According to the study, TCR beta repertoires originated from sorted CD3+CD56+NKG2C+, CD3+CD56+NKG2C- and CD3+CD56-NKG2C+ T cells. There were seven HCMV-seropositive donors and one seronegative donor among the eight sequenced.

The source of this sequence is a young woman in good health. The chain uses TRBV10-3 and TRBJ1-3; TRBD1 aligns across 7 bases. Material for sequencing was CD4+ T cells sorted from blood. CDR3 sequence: CATAGGPGNTIYF. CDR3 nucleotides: TGTGCCACCGCAGGGGGGCCAGGAAACACCATATATTTT.